The 8 T cell receptor beta chains below all came from one sample that was sequenced in a study of lymphopenia after photon versus proton radiotherapy. Using immunoSEQ multiplex PCR, the repertoire was profiled, and TCRdb retains in-frame clones only, with some absent. This table has around 18,000 clones, 65% to 90% appearing once. This specimen was peripheral blood, taken from a patient treated with proton-based radiotherapy. The receptors were sampled from a man aged 65 to 79 with pancreatic cancer.

The chain recombines TRBV11-2 with TRBJ2-3, with D tentatively TRBD2 (5 bases). Trimming took 7 bases from V and 4 from J, leaving 18 bases between them. CDR3 length equals 15 residues. Germline loops: CDR1 SGHAT, CDR2 FQNNGV. The CDR3 DNA reads TGTGCCAGCAACTCCCCTTGGGAGAATTCAGATACGCAGTATTTT. Translation gives CASNSPWENSDTQYF.

J is TRBJ2-1 and V is TRBV7-6, with D possibly matching TRBD1 (5 bases). The CDR3 is made up of 18 amino acids. Trimming cost V 1 base and J 10 bases, with 26 bases left between them. Germline V gene data show CDR1 as SGHVS and CDR2 as FNYEAQ. CDR3 sequence: CASSLVTQRPTQGAEQFF. CDR3 nucleotides: TGTGCCAGCAGCTTAGTCACACAACGCCCTACACAAGGGGCCGAGCAGTTCTTC. The whole variable domain, remainder taken from reference TRBV7-6 and TRBJ2-1, is GAGVSQSPRYKVTKRGQDVALRCDPISGHVSLYWYRQALGQGPEFLTYFNYEAQQDKSGLPNDRFSAERPEGSISTLTIQRTEQRDSAMYRCASSLVTQRPTQGAEQFFGPGTRLTVL.

The chain carries TRBV7-6 and TRBJ2-7; D unresolved. Germline CDR1 reads SGHVS; CDR2 reads FNYEAQ. CDR3 length equals 13 residues. The V gene lost 5 bases and the J gene lost 5 bases, with 13 bases spanning the gap. The CDR3 region is CASSRLSGDEQYF. CDR3 sequence (DNA): TGTGCCAGCAGCCGATTATCAGGAGACGAGCAGTACTTC.

This rearrangement joins TRBV19 to TRBJ2-1, with 8 nucleotides matching TRBD1. J gave up 8 bases and V 3 bases, and 6 bases lay outside the gene matches. CDR3 length equals 14 residues. From germline, CDR1 is LNHDA and CDR2 SQIVND (reference sequence). The CDR3 spells CASSIGQGRDEQFF. CDR3 sequence (DNA): TGTGCCAGTAGTATTGGACAGGGTCGGGATGAGCAGTTCTTC.

The V call is TRBV5-1, the J call TRBJ2-3; TRBD2 matches 9 bases. The J segment lost 1 base and the V segment lost 1 base, leaving 1 base of the junction unmatched. The CDR3 runs 15 residues. The germline gives CDR1 SGHRS, CDR2 YFSETQ. The CDR3, as DNA: TGCGCCAGCAGCTTGCCTAGCGGGGGCACAGATACGCAGTATTTT. Translating it yields CASSLPSGGTDTQYF.

This chain connects TRBV29-1 to TRBJ1-1; maybe TRBD1 (5 bases). With 3 bases removed from V and 6 bases from J, the gap between germline ends came to 17 bases. Germline V gene data show CDR1 as SQVTM and CDR2 as ANQGSEA. CDR3 length: 14 amino acids. DNA for the CDR3: TGCAGCGTTGAGATAGGGAGACTAGGGGCTGAAGCTTTCTTT. Amino acid sequence: CSVEIGRLGAEAFF.

The table lists this clone with a few counts. This chain links TRBV6-1 with TRBJ2-1; TRBD1 agrees at 8 bases. Germline CDR1 MNHNS, CDR2 SASEGT. The V and J ends lost 8 bases and 1 base, in that order; junction bases with no gene match: 1. This CDR3 has 13 residues. The CDR3 sequence is CASWDRSYNEQFF. CDR3 DNA sequence: TGTGCCAGCTGGGACAGGTCCTACAATGAGCAGTTCTTC.

This chain links TRBV9 with TRBJ2-1; 9 bases line up with TRBD2. The CDR3 length is 17 residues. V shed 1 base and J 6 bases; nucleotides not matched to a gene: 11. From germline, CDR1 is SGDLS and CDR2 YYNGEE. DNA of the CDR3: TGTGCCAGCAGCGTAAAACCTAGCGGGACTTCACCCAATGAGCAGTTCTTC. Its translation: CASSVKPSGTSPNEQFF.